This T cell receptor (beta chain) comes out of a study of blood T cell repertoires in COVID-19. Study as a whole: Sample material is recorded as cDNA or gDNA derived from T cells, B-cell-depleted T cells, or PBMCs.

In the authors' methods: Counts of nucleated cells, estimated from reference gene primer amplification, were obtained. Method: immunoSEQ multiplex PCR; TCRdb's copy keeps in-frame clones and lacks some. That table gives V, J and clone size, and the DNA gave D and trimming. The repertoire holds approximately 170,000 clones, 80% to 90% seen once, with about 2.1% in the top ten. The sample holds one count of this clone. Material: peripheral blood. The source is a man younger than 30 who had recovered from COVID-19.

The CDR3: CASSLGTSETYEQYF. CDR3 nucleotide sequence: TGTGCCAGCAGCCTCGGGACTAGCGAAACCTACGAGCAGTACTTC. The gene calls are TRBV9 and TRBJ2-7; 10 bases are a match to TRBD2. CDR3 length equals 15 residues. Trimming at V came to 4 bases and at J to 2 bases, leaving 6 bases not matched to a gene. Germline values: CDR1 SGDLS, CDR2 YYNGEE. The complete variable domain, with remaining parts taken from reference TRBV9 and TRBJ2-7, reads DSGVTQTPKHLITATGQRVTLRCSPRSGDLSVYWYQQSLDQGLQFLIQYYNGEERAKGNILERFSAQQFPDLHSELNLSSLELGDSALYFCASSLGTSETYEQYFGPGTRLTVT.